These 24 T cell receptor beta chains originate from one sample sequenced in a study of cytomegalovirus exposure and HLA in healthy donors. The PCR ran on 60 Vbeta and 13 Jbeta primers. Assay: immunoSEQ multiplex PCR; the TCRdb copy retains only in-frame clones and omits some. The sample includes 90,000 to 120,000 clones, more than 70% of them seen just once. The specimen sequenced was PBMCs. The receptors derive from a man in his late teens or twenties in good health and CMV-seronegative.

This clone was counted a single time. The chain uses TRBV7-2 and TRBJ2-7; TRBD1 matches 8 bases. The CDR3 loop spans 15 amino acids. From germline, CDR1 is SGHTA and CDR2 FQGNSA. J lost 4 bases, V lost 5 bases, and 10 bases had no gene match. CDR3 in DNA: TGTGCCAGCAGCGCACGGTCAGGGGGCGCATACGAGCAGTACTTC. This translates into CASSARSGGAYEQYF.

CDR3 in amino acids: CASSVAGEDTQYF. Written as DNA, the CDR3 is TGTGCCAGCAGCGTAGCGGGGGAGGATACGCAGTATTTT. The V gene is TRBV9, the J gene TRBJ2-3; TRBD2 is a possible D gene (6 bases). In germline, CDR1 is SGDLS, CDR2 YYNGEE. Trimming removed 0 bases at V and 6 bases at J, with 8 bases between. The CDR3 covers 13 residues.

The chain links TRBV5-1 to TRBJ2-2, with a weak D call TRBD2 (6 bases). The V gene's germline CDR1 is SGHRS and CDR2 YFSETQ. V gave up 4 bases and J gave up 1 base, with 11 bases separating them. This CDR3 spans 15 amino acids. CDR3 in DNA: TGCGCCAGCAGCCCCGGGACTCTGAACACCGGGGAGCTGTTTTTT. Residues: CASSPGTLNTGELFF.

The chain has TRBV9 and TRBJ1-2; TRBD1 might be the D (5 bases). The CDR3 is 14 amino acids. The germline V gene encodes CDR1 SGDLS and CDR2 YYNGEE. The V gene lost 0 bases and the J gene lost 4 bases, with 10 bases spanning the gap. The CDR3 nucleotides read TGTGCCAGCAGCGTAGAATCAGGGTTCTATGGCTACACCTTC. This encodes CASSVESGFYGYTF.

The gene calls are TRBV7-9 and TRBJ1-1; D possibly corresponds to TRBD1 (5 bases). Germline CDR1 and CDR2: SEHNR and FQNEAQ (reference sequence). The CDR3 loop spans 13 amino acids. V lost 1 base and J lost 7, with 10 bases in between. The CDR3 region has the DNA TGTGCCAGCAGCTTAGGGGGCAGGATTGAAGCTTTCTTT. Encoded protein: CASSLGGRIEAFF.

The chain joins TRBV4-3 to TRBJ2-5; D gene uncertain. The tail of the sequence fits TRBJ2-7 better, so the J call may be wrong. Germline V lookup: CDR1 LGHNA, CDR2 YSLEER. The length of the CDR3 is 16 residues. CDR3 nucleotides: TGCGCCAGCAGCCAAGATGCCCTCCTACTCTCCTACGAGCAGTACTTC. This gives the protein CASSQDALLLSYEQYF.

The chain combines TRBV7-3 with TRBJ2-2; 8 nucleotides align to TRBD2. Per germline, CDR1 SGHTA and CDR2 FQGTGA. The trim removed 4 bases at V and 2 bases at J, leaving 3 bases unmatched. The CDR3 has 15 residues. CDR3 bases: TGTGCCAGCAGCTCGGGGGGGCCCAACACCGGGGAGCTGTTTTTT. Translating it yields CASSSGGPNTGELFF.

The rearrangement uses TRBV7-9 and TRBJ2-5, with a tentative D call TRBD1 (5 bases). Trimming removed 1 base from V and 1 base from J, with 13 bases in between. In germline, CDR1 is SEHNR, CDR2 FQNEAQ (reference sequence). This CDR3 region has 16 residues. The CDR3 is CASSLERQWIQETQYF. In nucleotides, the CDR3 is TGTGCCAGCAGCTTAGAGAGACAGTGGATCCAAGAGACCCAGTACTTC.

The chain joins TRBV18 to TRBJ2-5; the match to TRBD1 covers 9 bases. Near its end, the DNA agrees better with TRBJ2-7, so the J call may be wrong. There are 15 residues in the CDR3. CDR1 is KGHSH, CDR2 LQKENI, per germline. Here the CDR3 reads CASSPGTGNGGEQYF. As DNA, the CDR3 is TGTGCCAGCTCACCCGGGACAGGGAACGGGGGCGAGCAGTACTTC.

As to this clone: Mismatch with germline at one junction end may stem from a read error. The rearrangement uses TRBV5-1 and TRBJ2-5, with D possibly matching TRBD1 (6 bases). Germline V gene lookup returns CDR1 SGHRS and CDR2 YFSETQ. This CDR3 has 15 residues. Here the CDR3 reads CASSLASTGQGTQYF. CDR3 bases: TGCGCCAGCAGCTTGGCTTCGACAGGCCAAGGGACCCAGTACTTC.

The rearrangement joins TRBV7-8 to TRBJ1-2; 8 bases are shared with TRBD1. V dropped 5 bases and J dropped 2; count of bases not matched to a gene: 13. This CDR3 spans 17 amino acids. Germline CDR1 reads SGHVS; CDR2 reads FQNEAQ. CDR3 sequence reads: CASSPGQGTVINYGYTF. The CDR3 DNA is TGTGCCAGCAGCCCTGGACAGGGAACGGTAATCAACTATGGCTACACCTTC.

The chain recombines TRBV7-2 with TRBJ2-3; the match to TRBD2 covers 7 bases. The CDR3 is made up of 18 amino acids. The germline CDR1 and CDR2 sequences are SGHTA and FQGNSA. V shed 5 bases and J 4 bases; nucleotides not matched to a gene: 18. CDR3 DNA sequence: TGTGCCAGCAGCATGATCCCAGCGGGACTCCTGGGGGCAGATACGCAGTATTTT. This translates into CASSMIPAGLLGADTQYF.

The genes are TRBV7-3 and TRBJ2-5, with D possibly being TRBD2 (5 bases). The end of the DNA aligns better with TRBJ2-7, so the J call may be wrong. The CDR3 is 13 amino acids. The germline V gene encodes CDR1 SGHTA and CDR2 FQGTGA. CDR3 sequence reads: CASSLTPSSEQYF. The CDR3 nucleotides are TGTGCCAGCAGCTTAACGCCTAGCTCCGAGCAGTACTTC.

V is TRBV5-1 and J is TRBJ1-3, with a tentative D call TRBD1 (5 bases). This CDR3 is built from 16 residues. V was clipped by 0 bases and J by 0 bases, with 10 bases between them. Germline V gives CDR1 SGHRS, CDR2 YFSETQ. The CDR3 loop reads CASSLDQGLSGNTIYF. CDR3 DNA sequence: TGCGCCAGCAGCTTGGATCAGGGTCTCTCTGGAAACACCATATATTTT.

This clone was seen once. This chain joins TRBV19 and TRBJ2-1, with 10 bases lining up with TRBD1. Germline V gives CDR1 LNHDA, CDR2 SQIVND (reference sequence). This CDR3 has 14 amino acids. V lost 10 bases, J lost 5 bases, and 8 bases stayed unmatched. The CDR3 is CATGDRGPDNEQFF. In nucleotides, the CDR3 is TGTGCCACCGGGGACAGGGGCCCTGACAATGAGCAGTTCTTC.

The J gene is TRBJ2-7, the V gene TRBV5-1; TRBD2 aligns across 7 bases. The DNA end favors TRBJ2-5, so the J call may be wrong. The germline CDR1 and CDR2 sequences are SGHRS and YFSETQ. This CDR3 contains 14 residues. CDR3 sequence: CASSPGGAGETQYF. The CDR3 DNA is TGCGCCAGCAGCCCGGGAGGAGCCGGAGAGACCCAGTACTTC.

The chain employs TRBV25-1 and TRBJ1-1, with a weak D call TRBD1 (6 bases). The V gene lost 1 base and the J gene lost 4 bases, with 13 bases spanning the gap. This CDR3 region has 15 residues. Germline V gene sequence: CDR1 MGHDK, CDR2 SYGVNS. The CDR3 is CASSESGGAVTEAFF. CDR3 DNA: TGTGCCAGCAGTGAATCGGGGGGCGCGGTCACTGAAGCTTTCTTT.

The J gene is TRBJ2-2, the V gene TRBV29-1, with 7 bases matching TRBD1. Trimming removed 0 bases from V and 6 bases from J; junction bases left unmatched: 10. The CDR3 is 16 amino acids. Germline loops: CDR1 SQVTM, CDR2 ANQGSEA. DNA of the CDR3: TGCAGCGTTGAAGATCGGAGGACAGGCTACGCCGGGGAGCTGTTTTTT. Translating gives CSVEDRRTGYAGELFF.

This chain links TRBV19 with TRBJ1-4; D is possibly TRBD1 (5 bases). V was pared by 5 bases and J by 0 bases, with 10 bases between. CDR1 LNHDA and CDR2 SQIVND come from the germline V gene (reference sequence). The CDR3 has 15 residues. CDR3 DNA: TGTGCCAGTAGTCCGGGGGGTTCAACTAATGAAAAACTGTTTTTT. Amino acid sequence: CASSPGGSTNEKLFF.

This clone was seen a handful of times. V is TRBV19 and J is TRBJ2-2, with TRBD1 matching over 9 bases. CDR1 LNHDA and CDR2 SQIVND come from the germline V gene (reference sequence). V shed 9 bases, J shed 7 bases, and the junction held 9 bases outside the gene matches. The CDR3 has 14 amino acids. The CDR3 DNA follows: TGTGCCAGCCAGCCCGGGACAGGGATCGGGGAGCTGTTTTTT. It yields the protein CASQPGTGIGELFF. Filled out from reference TRBV19 and TRBJ2-2, the complete variable domain reads DGGITQSPKYLFRKEGQNVTLSCEQNLNHDAMYWYRQDPGQGLRLIYYSQIVNDFQKGDIAEGYSVSREKKESFPLTVTSAQKNPTAFYLCASQPGTGIGELFFGEGSRLTVL.

The V and J genes are TRBV28 and TRBJ2-1, with D perhaps TRBD2 (6 bases). The V gene lost 6 bases and the J gene lost 8 bases, with 11 bases spanning the gap. This CDR3 is 12 amino acids long. Germline CDR1 reads MDHEN; CDR2 reads SYDVKM. CDR3 protein: CASRREVDEQFF. Written as DNA, the CDR3 is TGTGCCAGCAGAAGGGAGGTCGATGAGCAGTTCTTC.

This clone was recorded only once. J is TRBJ2-7 and V is TRBV15, with D perhaps matching TRBD1 (6 bases). The CDR3 is 16 amino acids. CDR1 and CDR2 from the germline V gene are LNHNV and YYDKDF (reference sequence). Trimming shortened V by 2 bases and J by 2 bases, and 16 bases separated the two germline ends. The DNA for the CDR3 is TGTGCCACCAGCAGACGGGCCTCAGGGGTAACCTACGAGCAGTACTTC. This sequence encodes CATSRRASGVTYEQYF.

V gene TRBV5-1 combines with J gene TRBJ2-7, with D possibly matching TRBD2 (5 bases). The V gene lost 2 bases and the J gene lost 2 bases, with 11 bases spanning the gap. The germline V gene has CDR1 SGHRS and CDR2 YFSETQ. This CDR3 region has 14 residues. CDR3 in DNA: TGCGCCAGCAGCTTCTCGGGGTCCCCCTACGAGCAGTACTTC. It codes for CASSFSGSPYEQYF.

The chain couples TRBV7-3 to TRBJ2-5, with D possibly matching TRBD2 (7 bases). Germline loops: CDR1 SGHTA, CDR2 FQGTGA. This CDR3 is built from 15 residues. Trimming cost V 5 bases and J 4 bases, with 17 bases left between them. The CDR3 protein is CASSPRGGGLETQYF. CDR3 DNA: TGTGCCAGCAGCCCCCGGGGAGGGGGATTAGAGACCCAGTACTTC.